These 18 T cell receptor beta chains originate from one sample sequenced in a study of vaccination effects on CD4 cells after COVID-19. Sequencing was performed with immunoSEQ multiplex PCR; in TCRdb, only in-frame clones are kept and a portion is missing. Of approximately 15,000 clones detected, around 80% appear once; the ten largest clones hold roughly 26%. No cognate antigen is known for these TCRs. Before sequencing, viral peptide pools were used by the ViraFEST assay to expand antigen-specific CD4+ T cells. After less than twelve days in culture, the CD4+ T cells were isolated. The sample here was CD4+ T cells from PBMCs cultured with HCoV-229E spike peptides, taken before COVID-19 vaccination. Receptor source: a human donor who received a COVID-19 vaccine.

The chain links TRBV5-1 to TRBJ2-7, with D perhaps TRBD2 (6 bases). This CDR3 comprises 14 residues. Trimming stripped 3 bases from V and 2 bases from J, with 12 bases between. Germline V lookup: CDR1 SGHRS, CDR2 YFSETQ. The CDR3 nucleotides are TGCGCCAGCAGCTCCGAGCGGGCCCCCTACGAGCAGTACTTC. Residues: CASSSERAPYEQYF.

This rearrangement joins TRBV5-4 to TRBJ2-5, with no clear D. Germline CDR1 SGHNT, CDR2 YYREEE (reference sequence). V was clipped by 5 bases and J by 2 bases, with 7 bases between them. The CDR3 extends over 12 amino acids. CDR3 residues: CASSRPQETQYF. CDR3 bases: TGTGCCAGCAGTCGACCTCAAGAGACCCAGTACTTC.

This clone appeared once. This sequence joins TRBV19 and TRBJ2-2, with TRBD1 as a possible D gene (6 bases). Germline lookup yields CDR1 LNHDA and CDR2 SQIVND (reference sequence). V was cut by 2 bases and J by 5 bases, with 18 bases left in between. This CDR3 contains 17 residues. The CDR3 is CASSITGMTGRTGELFF. CDR3 nucleotides: TGTGCCAGTAGTATAACAGGGATGACCGGAAGAACCGGGGAGCTGTTTTTT.

The CDR3 DNA is TGTGCCAGCAGTACCCCGCGTCTGGGGACAGTCCAAGAGACCCAGTACTTC. It translates to CASSTPRLGTVQETQYF. V usage is TRBV6-2 or TRBV6-3 and J usage is TRBJ2-5; 7 bases are a match to TRBD1. Germline V gives CDR1 MNHEY, CDR2 SVGEGT. J gave up 1 base and V 5 bases, and 13 bases lay outside the gene matches. The CDR3 runs 17 residues.

The V and J genes are TRBV6-5 and TRBJ2-7; D assignment may be TRBD1 or TRBD2 (6 bases each). Germline V CDR1 and CDR2: MNHEY, SVGAGI. Trimming stripped 2 bases from V and 2 bases from J, with 13 bases between. This CDR3 spans 15 amino acids. CDR3 sequence (DNA): TGTGCCAGCAGTTACGACCGGGGGCTTACCTACGAGCAGTACTTC. It encodes CASSYDRGLTYEQYF.

The chain joins TRBV10-3 to TRBJ2-7; the D gene is possibly TRBD1 (6 bases). Germline-derived CDR1 and CDR2 are ENHRY and SYGVKD. CDR3 length: 17 residues. Trimming took 0 bases from V and 3 from J, leaving 18 bases between them. The chain's CDR3 is CAISESYRVQGGYEQYF. The CDR3 DNA sequence: TGTGCCATCAGTGAGTCGTATCGAGTACAGGGTGGCTACGAGCAGTACTTC.

A remark on this clone: The junction does not match germline at one end; this may be a read error. V is TRBV7-7 and J is TRBJ2-1; 9 positions match TRBD1. CDR1 is SSHAT and CDR2 is FNYEAQ in the germline V gene (reference sequence). This CDR3 has 16 amino acids. The CDR3 DNA reads as TGTGCTAGCAGCTTAGGGGACAGGGCCCCCTACAATGAGCAGTTCTTC. Translated, it gives CASSLGDRAPYNEQFF.

The chain is built from TRBV6-2 or TRBV6-3 and TRBJ1-1, with 7 bases fitting TRBD1. The junction had 10 bases not matched to a gene; V was cut back by 5 bases and J by 4 bases. This CDR3 contains 15 residues. The germline V gene has CDR1 MNHEY and CDR2 SVGEGT. This CDR3 reads CASSSHRGPATEAFF. The CDR3 DNA reads TGTGCCAGCAGTAGCCACAGGGGCCCCGCCACTGAAGCTTTCTTT.

This clone was seen more than once but under ten times. The chain has TRBV9 and TRBJ1-1; D is uncertain. The CDR3 covers 13 residues. The germline V and J ends were trimmed by 0 bases and 4 bases, with 7 bases remaining between them. From germline, CDR1 is SGDLS and CDR2 YYNGEE. The CDR3 loop is CASSVGRLTEAFF. The CDR3 nucleotides read TGTGCCAGCAGCGTAGGGCGGCTCACTGAAGCTTTCTTT. Full variable domain (missing parts from reference TRBV9 and TRBJ1-1): DSGVTQTPKHLITATGQRVTLRCSPRSGDLSVYWYQQSLDQGLQFLIQYYNGEERAKGNILERFSAQQFPDLHSELNLSSLELGDSALYFCASSVGRLTEAFFGQGTRLTVV.

The chain has TRBV5-1 and TRBJ1-1; no definite D call. Trimming removed 0 bases from V and 1 base from J, with 7 bases in between. Germline values: CDR1 SGHRS, CDR2 YFSETQ. The CDR3 contains 14 residues. The CDR3 DNA reads as TGCGCCAGCAGCTTGGATGGAGGGAACACTGAAGCTTTCTTT. Protein product: CASSLDGGNTEAFF.

The DNA of the CDR3 is TGTGCCAGTAGTTCCGGGACAGGGTTTCGGCCCCAGCATTTT. Amino acid sequence: CASSSGTGFRPQHF. The V and J genes are TRBV19 and TRBJ1-5; 9 bases match TRBD1. The germline V gene has CDR1 LNHDA and CDR2 SQIVND (reference sequence). This CDR3 contains 14 residues. Trimming took 5 bases from V and 9 from J; bases not matched to a gene: 8.

Only a few counts were recorded for this clone. The chain combines TRBV11-2 with TRBJ1-2, with D tentatively TRBD1 (6 bases). Germline CDR1 reads SGHAT; CDR2 reads FQNNGV. Deletions cut 4 bases from V and 7 bases from J, with 10 bases between. The CDR3 covers 12 residues. This CDR3 reads CASSSGRGGYTF. As DNA, the CDR3 is TGTGCCAGCAGCTCGGGCAGGGGTGGCTACACCTTC.

The V call is TRBV18, the J call TRBJ2-1; the D gene is possibly TRBD2 (5 bases). CDR1 KGHSH and CDR2 LQKENI come from the germline V gene. The CDR3 sequence is 17 residues long. V shed 3 bases and J shed 0 bases, with 15 bases lying between them. CDR3 in DNA: TGTGCCAGCTCACCGATCGAGCGACTACGCTCCTACAATGAGCAGTTCTTC. This translates into CASSPIERLRSYNEQFF.

The V gene is TRBV12-3 or TRBV12-4, the J gene TRBJ2-3; TRBD1 agrees at 8 bases. The CDR3 extends over 13 amino acids. Germline trimming cut 8 bases from V and 3 bases from J; bases unmatched to any gene: 4. The CDR3, as DNA: TGTGCCAGCCTCCGGGACAGGACAGATACGCAGTATTTT. This sequence encodes CASLRDRTDTQYF.

The V gene is TRBV6-1, the J gene TRBJ1-5; D uncertain. V lost 0 bases and J lost 11, with 17 bases in between. The CDR3 is 15 residues long. Germline values: CDR1 MNHNS, CDR2 SASEGT. The CDR3 reads CASSEAPGRSAAQHF. DNA of the CDR3: TGTGCCAGCAGTGAAGCGCCGGGGAGGTCCGCAGCCCAGCATTTT.

The chain uses TRBV7-9 and TRBJ2-7; 8 bases are shared with TRBD1. V shed 5 bases and J 3 bases; nucleotides not matched to a gene: 9. This CDR3 has 15 residues. Germline lookup yields CDR1 SEHNR and CDR2 FQNEAQ (reference sequence). CDR3 loop: CASSLQGQGRYEQYF. In nucleotides, the CDR3 is TGTGCCAGCAGCCTACAAGGACAGGGACGCTACGAGCAGTACTTC.

The J gene is TRBJ1-1, the V gene TRBV10-3; D may be TRBD1 (5 bases). Germline values: CDR1 ENHRY, CDR2 SYGVKD. V lost 4 bases to trimming and J lost 5 bases, with 17 bases between them. The CDR3 has 15 residues. The CDR3 spells CAISGTHRGGTEAFF. Written as DNA, the CDR3 is TGTGCCATCAGTGGCACTCACCGGGGGGGGACTGAAGCTTTCTTT.

This clone was detected a few times. This chain connects TRBV4-1 to TRBJ1-5; D is perhaps TRBD1 (5 bases). Germline lookup yields CDR1 MGHRA and CDR2 YSYEKL. V was pared by 0 bases and J by 7 bases, with 13 bases between. This CDR3 comprises 15 residues. The CDR3: CASSQDSRGGQPQHF. The CDR3 region has the DNA TGCGCCAGCAGCCAAGATTCGAGGGGAGGGCAGCCCCAGCATTTT.